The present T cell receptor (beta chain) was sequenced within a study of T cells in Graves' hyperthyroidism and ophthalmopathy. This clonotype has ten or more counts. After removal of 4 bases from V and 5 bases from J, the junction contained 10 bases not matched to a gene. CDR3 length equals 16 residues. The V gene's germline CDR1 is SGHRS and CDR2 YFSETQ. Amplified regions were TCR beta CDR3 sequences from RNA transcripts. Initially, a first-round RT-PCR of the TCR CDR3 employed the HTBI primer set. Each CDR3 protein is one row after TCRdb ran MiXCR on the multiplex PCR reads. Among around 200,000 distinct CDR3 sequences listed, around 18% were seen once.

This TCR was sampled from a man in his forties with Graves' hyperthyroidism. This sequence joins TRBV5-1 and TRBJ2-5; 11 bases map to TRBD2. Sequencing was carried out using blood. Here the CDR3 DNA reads TGCGCCAGCAGCCAAAATAGCGGGGGGGCCGGGGAGACCCAGTACTTC. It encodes CASSQNSGGAGETQYF.